Given below is one T cell receptor (beta chain) in context. The sample originates from a study of T cell changes during pregnancy in multiple sclerosis. Germline V gives CDR1 SGHDT, CDR2 YYEEEE. Trimming stripped 4 bases from V and 0 bases from J, with 16 bases between. The CDR3 contains 17 residues. Sequencing was performed with immunoSEQ multiplex PCR; in TCRdb, only in-frame clones are kept and a portion is missing. In the table there are approximately 37,000 clones, roughly 89% of which are singletons. The chain joins TRBV5-6 to TRBJ2-2; no definite D call. The specimen comprised CD4+ T cells from peripheral blood mononuclear cells, sampled in the first trimester of pregnancy. The receptor was isolated from a female donor with multiple sclerosis, enrolled in a pregnancy study. CDR3 sequence (DNA): TGTGCCAGCAGCGAAATAGGATTGACTGCGAACACCGGGGAGCTGTTTTTT. It encodes CASSEIGLTANTGELFF.